These 21 T cell receptor beta chains came from one sample sequenced in a study of cytomegalovirus exposure and HLA in healthy donors. A multiplex PCR was run with 60 Vbeta primers and 13 Jbeta primers. Profiling relied on immunoSEQ multiplex PCR, and the TCRdb table lists in-frame clones only, not all of them. The sample has 130,000 or so clones; under 70% are singletons. The material sequenced was PBMCs. The origin of the receptors is a woman in her fifties or sixties in good health and CMV-seronegative.

The chain has TRBV18 and TRBJ2-7, with D possibly matching TRBD1 (5 bases). Between the trimmed V and J ends, which lost 3 bases and 5 bases, there was a span of 11 bases. The length of the CDR3 is 13 residues. Germline CDR1 reads KGHSH; CDR2 reads LQKENI. CDR3 nucleotides: TGTGCCAGCTCACCCAACCAGGGTCACGAGCAGTACTTC. This gives the protein CASSPNQGHEQYF.

The genes are TRBV6-5 and TRBJ2-5; D is unclear. Germline loops: CDR1 MNHEY, CDR2 SVGAGI. CDR3 length: 10 amino acids. With 7 bases removed from V and 7 bases from J, the gap between germline ends came to 7 bases. The CDR3 loop is CASTQLTQYF. CDR3 bases: TGTGCCAGCACACAGCTGACCCAGTACTTC.

The chain has TRBV27 and TRBJ2-3, with a possible D match to TRBD1 (6 bases). CDR1 is MNHEY and CDR2 is SMNVEV in the germline V gene (reference sequence). The V and J ends lost 5 bases and 3 bases respectively, with 9 bases between them. The CDR3 sequence is 13 residues long. The CDR3 DNA sequence: TGTGCCAGCAGTACTACAGGGACAGATACGCAGTATTTT. Protein: CASSTTGTDTQYF.

This clone was detected only once. In nucleotides, the CDR3 is TGTGCCAGCAGCGGGGGACAGGGGGCTGGGGCCAACGTCCTGACTTTC. The encoded protein is CASSGGQGAGANVLTF. The chain recombines TRBV9 with TRBJ2-6; 11 nucleotides match TRBD1. The CDR3 has 16 residues. V lost 3 bases, J lost 2 bases, and 1 base stayed unmatched. The V gene's germline CDR1 is SGDLS and CDR2 YYNGEE. The whole variable domain, remainder taken from reference TRBV9 and TRBJ2-6, is DSGVTQTPKHLITATGQRVTLRCSPRSGDLSVYWYQQSLDQGLQFLIQYYNGEERAKGNILERFSAQQFPDLHSELNLSSLELGDSALYFCASSGGQGAGANVLTFGAGSRLTVL.

The chain has TRBV4-2 and TRBJ1-3, with 7 positions matching TRBD1. With 4 bases clipped from V and 2 bases from J, the junction kept 11 bases outside the gene matches. The CDR3 is 17 amino acids. The V gene's germline CDR1 is LGHNA and CDR2 YNFKEQ. The CDR3 nucleotides read TGTGCCAGCAGCCCCACGCAACAGGGGCTTACTGGAAACACCATATATTTT. It yields the protein CASSPTQQGLTGNTIYF.

This clone appeared a few times. The chain uses TRBV2 and TRBJ1-4, with D perhaps matching TRBD1 (5 bases). CDR1 is SNHLY, CDR2 FYNNEI, per germline. Trimming stripped 6 bases from V and 7 bases from J, with 15 bases between. The CDR3 contains 14 residues. DNA for the CDR3: TGTGCCAGCAGCCCTGGCAGGGTGGGTGAAAAACTGTTTTTT. Translating gives CASSPGRVGEKLFF.

The chain joins TRBV10-3 to TRBJ2-1; D is perhaps TRBD2 (5 bases). The CDR3 is made up of 14 amino acids. The germline V gene has CDR1 ENHRY and CDR2 SYGVKD. The V gene lost 4 bases and the J gene lost 9 bases, with 16 bases spanning the gap. CDR3 residues: CAISAQAGEFEQFF. The DNA of the CDR3 is TGTGCCATCAGTGCTCAGGCGGGTGAATTTGAGCAGTTCTTC.

The chain recombines TRBV19 with TRBJ2-1; 7 nucleotides line up with TRBD2. Germline V CDR1 and CDR2: LNHDA, SQIVND (reference sequence). The CDR3 spans 16 residues. Trimming took 0 bases from V and 6 from J; bases not matched to a gene: 8. The CDR3: CASSIDRGSGGNEQFF. The CDR3 DNA follows: TGTGCCAGTAGTATAGATCGCGGGAGTGGCGGCAATGAGCAGTTCTTC.

J is TRBJ2-1 and V is TRBV6-4, with 12 positions matching TRBD2. V was clipped by 5 bases and J by 4 bases; unmatched bases: 3. CDR3 length: 15 residues. Germline CDR1 is MRHNA and CDR2 is SNTAGT. The CDR3 DNA follows: TGTGCCAGCAGTCGGACTAGCGGGGTATACAATGAGCAGTTCTTC. Translated, it gives CASSRTSGVYNEQFF.

The chain has TRBV6-1 and TRBJ2-7; no reliable D call. CDR1 MNHNS and CDR2 SASEGT come from the germline V gene. Trimming took off 4 bases at V and 4 bases at J, with 5 bases between the two ends. There are 11 residues in the CDR3. In DNA form, the CDR3 reads TGTGCCAGCAGTGCCCGTTACGAGCAGTACTTC. Protein: CASSARYEQYF.

In this sample, this clone turned up a few times. The J gene is TRBJ2-1, the V gene TRBV11-3; no firm D call. With 4 bases removed from V and 11 bases from J, the gap between germline ends came to 9 bases. Germline CDR1 is SGHNT and CDR2 is YENEEA. The CDR3 has 11 residues. This CDR3 reads CASSSLIKQFF. The CDR3 DNA reads as TGTGCCAGCAGCTCCCTAATAAAGCAGTTCTTC. Variable domain in full (rest from reference TRBV11-3 and TRBJ2-1): EAGVVQSPRYKIIEKKQPVAFWCNPISGHNTLYWYLQNLGQGPELLIRYENEEAVDDSQLPKDRFSAERLKGVDSTLKIQPAELGDSAVYLCASSSLIKQFFGPGTRLTVL.

This clone appeared a few times. The rearrangement links TRBV11-2 to TRBJ2-5, with 7 nucleotides matching TRBD2. After removal of 0 bases from V and 4 bases from J, the junction contained 2 bases not matched to a gene. The CDR3 spans 14 residues. Per germline, CDR1 SGHAT and CDR2 FQNNGV. CDR3 sequence (DNA): TGTGCCAGCAGCTTAGACCAGCGGGGAGAGACCCAGTACTTC. Translating it yields CASSLDQRGETQYF.

The chain joins TRBV11-2 to TRBJ1-1; the D gene is possibly TRBD1 (6 bases). Germline CDR1 reads SGHAT; CDR2 reads FQNNGV. Deletions cut 5 bases from V and 2 bases from J, with 15 bases between. This CDR3 region has 15 residues. The CDR3 region has the DNA TGTGCCAGCAGCCCCTTGGGACAACTAAACACTGAAGCTTTCTTT. It is translated as CASSPLGQLNTEAFF. The entire variable domain, with the rest obtained from reference TRBV11-2 and TRBJ1-1, is as follows: EAGVAQSPRYKIIEKRQSVAFWCNPISGHATLYWYQQILGQGPKLLIQFQNNGVVDDSQLPKDRFSAERLKGVDSTLKIQPAKLEDSAVYLCASSPLGQLNTEAFFGQGTRLTVV.

The J gene is TRBJ2-7, the V gene TRBV18; 7 nucleotides align to TRBD1. The V gene end was trimmed by 2 bases and the J gene end by 3 bases; junction bases not matched to a gene: 10. Germline values: CDR1 KGHSH, CDR2 LQKENI. The CDR3 spans 16 residues. CDR3 nucleotides: TGTGCCAGCTCACCAATCACCGGACAGGTCGACTACGAGCAGTACTTC. Its translation is CASSPITGQVDYEQYF.

J is TRBJ2-5 and V is TRBV10-3, with D unclear. The CDR3 sequence is 13 residues long. The germline CDR1 and CDR2 sequences are ENHRY and SYGVKD. V lost 6 bases and J lost 1, with 9 bases in between. Written as DNA, the CDR3 is TGTGCCATCAGCGCGACACTCCAAGAGACCCAGTACTTC. Protein product: CAISATLQETQYF.

This chain uses TRBV5-4 with TRBJ2-3; D call uncertain. The CDR3 loop spans 16 amino acids. V lost 0 bases to trimming and J lost 6 bases, with 17 bases between them. The germline gives CDR1 SGHNT, CDR2 YYREEE (reference sequence). The CDR3 DNA reads TGTGCCAGCAGCTTGGCGGGTGGAATAGCCTCCGATACGCAGTATTTT. This translates into CASSLAGGIASDTQYF.

Points on this clone: Its ends do not fully match the called genes, so a read error is possible. The chain employs TRBV7-9 and TRBJ2-3; the D gene is possibly TRBD1 (7 bases). The V gene's germline CDR1 is SEHNR and CDR2 FQNEAQ (reference sequence). This CDR3 contains 14 residues. This CDR3 is CSSSLEGATDTQYF. In DNA form, the CDR3 reads TGTTCCAGCAGCTTGGAGGGGGCCACAGATACGCAGTATTTT.

This rearrangement joins TRBV6-1 to TRBJ2-3; 7 bases are shared with TRBD1. The CDR3 runs to 14 residues. V trimming: 10 bases; J trimming: 1 base; junction bases outside the gene matches: 8. CDR1 and CDR2 (germline): MNHNS, SASEGT. The CDR3 coding sequence is TGTGCCATCAGCCCAGGACAGGGCACAGATACGCAGTATTTT. This translates into CAISPGQGTDTQYF.

This clone was recorded only once. This rearrangement joins TRBV11-2 to TRBJ1-1; no reliable D call. Germline CDR1 and CDR2: SGHAT and FQNNGV. Trimming pared 0 bases from V and 0 bases from J, leaving 8 bases between. The CDR3 covers 15 residues. CDR3 amino acids: CASSLDAGMNTEAFF. CDR3 nucleotides: TGTGCCAGCAGCTTAGATGCAGGTATGAACACTGAAGCTTTCTTT. The variable domain in full, completed from reference TRBV11-2 and TRBJ1-1, reads EAGVAQSPRYKIIEKRQSVAFWCNPISGHATLYWYQQILGQGPKLLIQFQNNGVVDDSQLPKDRFSAERLKGVDSTLKIQPAKLEDSAVYLCASSLDAGMNTEAFFGQGTRLTVV.

This chain links TRBV6-6 with TRBJ2-3; D unresolved. The CDR3 runs 15 residues. Germline V CDR1 and CDR2: MNHNY, SVGAGI (reference sequence). V was clipped by 0 bases and J by 2 bases, with 9 bases between them. Here the CDR3 reads CASSYSEFVTDTQYF. CDR3 nucleotides: TGTGCCAGCAGTTACTCGGAGTTCGTCACAGATACGCAGTATTTT.

The chain recombines TRBV5-1 with TRBJ2-3, with TRBD2 matching 13 bases. The CDR3 loop spans 18 amino acids. Germline V lookup: CDR1 SGHRS, CDR2 YFSETQ. With 4 bases clipped from V and 5 bases from J, the junction kept 13 bases outside the gene matches. CDR3 amino acids: CASSVSRGLAGFRDTQYF. The DNA of the CDR3 is TGCGCCAGCAGCGTGTCACGGGGACTAGCGGGGTTCAGAGATACGCAGTATTTT.